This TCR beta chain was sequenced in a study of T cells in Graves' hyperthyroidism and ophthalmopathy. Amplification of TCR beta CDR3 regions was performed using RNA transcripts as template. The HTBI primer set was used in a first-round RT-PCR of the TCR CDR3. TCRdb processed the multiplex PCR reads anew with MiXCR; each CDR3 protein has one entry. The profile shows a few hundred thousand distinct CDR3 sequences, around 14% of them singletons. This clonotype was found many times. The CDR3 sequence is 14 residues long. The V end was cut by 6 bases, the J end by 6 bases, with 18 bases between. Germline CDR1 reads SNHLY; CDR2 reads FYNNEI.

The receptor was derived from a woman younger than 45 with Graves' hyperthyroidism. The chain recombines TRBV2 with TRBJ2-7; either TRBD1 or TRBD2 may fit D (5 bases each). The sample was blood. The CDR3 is CASSGRDAASEQYF. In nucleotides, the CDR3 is TGTGCCAGCAGCGGCCGGGACGCAGCATCCGAGCAGTACTTC.